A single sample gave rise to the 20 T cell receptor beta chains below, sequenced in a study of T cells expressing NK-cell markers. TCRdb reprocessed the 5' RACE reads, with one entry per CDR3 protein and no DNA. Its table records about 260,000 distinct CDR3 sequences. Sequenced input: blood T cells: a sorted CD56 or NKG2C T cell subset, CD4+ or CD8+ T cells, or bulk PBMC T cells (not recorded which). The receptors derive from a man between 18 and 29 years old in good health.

The CDR3 protein is CASSSGALEQYF. This sequence joins TRBV6-6 and TRBJ2-7; TCRdb indicates TRBD1, and absent DNA this call remains unverified. The germline V gene has CDR1 MNHNY and CDR2 SVGAGI (reference sequence). The CDR3 extends over 12 amino acids.

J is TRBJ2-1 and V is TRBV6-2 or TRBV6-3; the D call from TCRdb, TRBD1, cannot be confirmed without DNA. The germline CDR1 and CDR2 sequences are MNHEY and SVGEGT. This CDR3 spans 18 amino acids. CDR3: CASSYNFGGPVSYNEQFF.

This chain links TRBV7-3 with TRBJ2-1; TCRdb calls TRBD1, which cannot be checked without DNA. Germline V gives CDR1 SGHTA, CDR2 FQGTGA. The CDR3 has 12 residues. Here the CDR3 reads CASSPGLGEQFF. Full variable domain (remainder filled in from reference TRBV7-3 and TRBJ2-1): GAGVSQTPSNKVTEKGKYVELRCDPISGHTALYWYRQSLGQGPEFLIYFQGTGAADDSGLPNDRFFAVRPEGSVSTLKIQRTERGDSAVYLCASSPGLGEQFFGPGTRLTVL.

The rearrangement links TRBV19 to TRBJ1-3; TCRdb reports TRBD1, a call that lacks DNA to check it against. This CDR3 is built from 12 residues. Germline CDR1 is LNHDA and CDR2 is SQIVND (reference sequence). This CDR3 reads CASGTGGNTIYF.

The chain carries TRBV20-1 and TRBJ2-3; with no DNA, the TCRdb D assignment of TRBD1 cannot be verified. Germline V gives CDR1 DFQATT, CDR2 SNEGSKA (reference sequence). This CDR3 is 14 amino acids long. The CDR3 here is CSARVGPLGDTQYF.

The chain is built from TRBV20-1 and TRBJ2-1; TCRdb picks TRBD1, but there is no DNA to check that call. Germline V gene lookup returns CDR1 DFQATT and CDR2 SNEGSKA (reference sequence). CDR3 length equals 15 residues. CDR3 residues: CSAALPGPVYNEQFF.

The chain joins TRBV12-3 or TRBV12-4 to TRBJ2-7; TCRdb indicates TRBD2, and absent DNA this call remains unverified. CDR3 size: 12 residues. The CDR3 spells CASTPSSYEQYF.

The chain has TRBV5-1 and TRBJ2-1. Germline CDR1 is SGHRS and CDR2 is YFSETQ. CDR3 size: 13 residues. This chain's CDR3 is CASNDQPRNEQFF.

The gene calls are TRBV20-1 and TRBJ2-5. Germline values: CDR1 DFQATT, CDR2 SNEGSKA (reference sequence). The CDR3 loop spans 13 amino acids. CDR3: CSADDKVKETQYF.

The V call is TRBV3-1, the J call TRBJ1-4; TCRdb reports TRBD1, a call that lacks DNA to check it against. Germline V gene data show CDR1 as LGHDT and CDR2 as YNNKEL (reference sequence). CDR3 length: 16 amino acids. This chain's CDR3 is CASSQMGQPRNEKLFF.

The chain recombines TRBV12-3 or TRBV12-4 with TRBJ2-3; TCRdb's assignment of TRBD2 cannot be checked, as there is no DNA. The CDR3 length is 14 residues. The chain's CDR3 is CASGTSGSVTTQYF.

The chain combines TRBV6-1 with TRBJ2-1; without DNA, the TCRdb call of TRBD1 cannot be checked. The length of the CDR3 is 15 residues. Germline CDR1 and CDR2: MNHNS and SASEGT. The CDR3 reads CASSQREGGYNEQFF.

CDR3 sequence: CASRISESGANVLTF. The genes are TRBV7-2 and TRBJ2-6. This CDR3 is built from 15 residues. In germline, CDR1 is SGHTA, CDR2 FQGNSA.

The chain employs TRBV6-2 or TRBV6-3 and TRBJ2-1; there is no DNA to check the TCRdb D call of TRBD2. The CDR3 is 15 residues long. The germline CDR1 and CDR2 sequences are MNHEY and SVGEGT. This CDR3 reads CASSYALLAGDPQFF.

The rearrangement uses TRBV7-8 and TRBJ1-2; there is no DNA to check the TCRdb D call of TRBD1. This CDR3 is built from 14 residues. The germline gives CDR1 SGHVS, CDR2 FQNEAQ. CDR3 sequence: CASSPPELWYGYTF.

CDR3 sequence: CATRDTLRDTEAFF. The chain joins TRBV4-1 to TRBJ1-1; TCRdb designates TRBD1, a call that cannot be tested without DNA. Germline loops: CDR1 MGHRA, CDR2 YSYEKL. The CDR3 sequence is 14 residues long.

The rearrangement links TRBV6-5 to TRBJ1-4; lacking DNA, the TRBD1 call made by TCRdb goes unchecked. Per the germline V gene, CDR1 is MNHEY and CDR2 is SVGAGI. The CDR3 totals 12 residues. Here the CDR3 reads CASSPLTGGLFF.

This CDR3 reads CASSIRDASYNEQFF. The chain uses TRBV12-3 or TRBV12-4 and TRBJ2-1; TCRdb gives TRBD1 as the D gene, but with no DNA this cannot be confirmed. The CDR3 is made up of 15 amino acids.

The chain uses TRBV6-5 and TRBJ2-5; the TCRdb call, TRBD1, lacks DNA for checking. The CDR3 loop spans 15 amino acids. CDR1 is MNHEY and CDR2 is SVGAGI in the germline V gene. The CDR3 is CASTRGDRPEETQYF.

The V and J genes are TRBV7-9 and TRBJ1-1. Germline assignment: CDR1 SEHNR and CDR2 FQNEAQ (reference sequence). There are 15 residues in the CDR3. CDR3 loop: CASSPLGRVLTEAFF.